The present entry profiles one T cell receptor (beta chain) with its context. The sample is drawn from a study of T cell responses to AZD1222 COVID-19 vaccine. Repertoires were generated with immunoSEQ multiplex PCR, while TCRdb's copy carries only in-frame clones and drops some. The repertoire includes 120,000 or so clones, approximately 90% of them detected once, and 15% sits in the top ten. This clonotype was sampled from an adult who received the AZD1222 COVID-19 vaccine. The sample consisted of peripheral blood, taken 28 days after the second AZD1222 dose.

The CDR3 coding sequence is TGTGCCAGCAGCCTGAACTATGGCTACACCTTC. Translating gives CASSLNYGYTF. V and J are TRBV7-9 and TRBJ1-2; D call uncertain. The CDR3 runs 11 residues. Germline V gene data show CDR1 as SEHNR and CDR2 as FQNEAQ (reference sequence). The V and J ends lost 5 bases and 2 bases respectively, with 3 bases between them.